The rows below give T cell receptor beta chains drawn from one sample of a study of CD8 T cells in ankylosing spondylitis. Using its own MiXCR run on the 5' RACE reads, TCRdb lists one record per CDR3 protein. The repertoire consists of 200,000 to 250,000 distinct CDR3 sequences, with about 6.7% occurring once and the leading ten covering 14%. Source material: blood, either unsorted or a sorted T cell fraction (not recorded which). The receptors originated from a male donor with ankylosing spondylitis. Both conserved end residues are part of each CDR3. D genes are given only for firm matches. Each size is how often the clone was seen (once, few, many) or a class if it is expanded.

>NA|TRBJ2-2|TRBV4-2|many
TGTGCCAGCAGCCCCGCCCCCGCCGGGGAGCTGTTTTTT
CASSPAPAGELFF
>NA|TRBJ2-1|TRBV20-1|many
TGCAGTGCTAGTATTACCCGTAGATTCAATGAGCAGTTCTTC
CSASITRRFNEQFF
>TRBD2|TRBJ2-3|TRBV5-6|many
TGTGCCAGCAGCTTGTTACTAGCGGGGAGCACAGATACGCAGTATTTT
CASSLLLAGSTDTQYF
>NA|TRBJ2-1|TRBV20-1|many
TGCAGTGCTAGAGTGCCCAGCTACAATGAGCAGTTCTTC
CSARVPSYNEQFF
>TRBD1|TRBJ2-7|TRBV27|few
TGTGCCAGCAGTAGACGACAGGGCCACGAGCAGTACTTC
CASSRRQGHEQYF
>NA|TRBJ2-7|TRBV12-3/TRBV12-4|many
TGTGCCAGCAGTTTATCCTTTTATTCGGCCAGGGAGTCCTACGAGCAGTACTTC
CASSLSFYSARESYEQYF
>TRBD2|TRBJ2-3|TRBV20-1|few
TGCAGTGCTAGTGGGGGGGTAGCGGGGATCACAGATACGCAGTATTTT
CSASGGVAGITDTQYF
>NA|TRBJ2-1|TRBV16|many
TGTGCCAGCAGCCAATTTGTCGGGAGTGAGCAGTTCTTC
CASSQFVGSEQFF
>NA|TRBJ1-6|TRBV21-1|many
TGTGCCAGCAGCCCCGAGGGGGGGTCTCATAATTCACCCCTCCACTTT
CASSPEGGSHNSPLHF
>NA|TRBJ1-1|TRBV6-5|many
TGTGCCAGCAGTTACCAGGGACTGAACACTGAAGCTTTCTTT
CASSYQGLNTEAFF
>TRBD1|TRBJ2-1|TRBV29-1|many
TGCAGCGTTGCGAGGCAGGGGGCGAATGAGCAGTTCTTC
CSVARQGANEQFF
>NA|TRBJ1-2|TRBV7-9|few
TGTGCCAGCAGCAATCCGATTGAATACTATGGCTACACCTTC
CASSNPIEYYGYTF
>TRBD2|TRBJ2-7|TRBV29-1|many
TGCAGCGTTGAAGATCGGGCGGGAGTATCCTACGAGCAGTACTTC
CSVEDRAGVSYEQYF